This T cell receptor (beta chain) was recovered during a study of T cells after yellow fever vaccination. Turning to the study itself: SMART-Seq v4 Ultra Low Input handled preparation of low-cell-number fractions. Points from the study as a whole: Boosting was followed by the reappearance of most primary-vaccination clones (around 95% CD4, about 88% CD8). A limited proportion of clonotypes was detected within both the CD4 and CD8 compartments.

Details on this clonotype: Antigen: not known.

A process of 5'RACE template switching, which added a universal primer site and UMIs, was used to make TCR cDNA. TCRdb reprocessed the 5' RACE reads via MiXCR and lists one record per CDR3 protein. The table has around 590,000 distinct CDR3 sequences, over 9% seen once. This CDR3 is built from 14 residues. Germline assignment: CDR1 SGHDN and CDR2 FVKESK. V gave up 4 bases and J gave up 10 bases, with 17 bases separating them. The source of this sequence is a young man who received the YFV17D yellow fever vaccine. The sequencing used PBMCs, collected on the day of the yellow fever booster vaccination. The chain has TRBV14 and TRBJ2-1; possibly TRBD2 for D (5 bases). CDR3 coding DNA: TGTGCCAGCAGCCCCCTTCTCGGAAGAGGGGAGCAGTTCTTC. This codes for CASSPLLGRGEQFF.